This T cell receptor (beta chain) was retrieved from a study of OX40 agonist ivuxolimab in advanced cancers. Describing the broader study: Ivuxolimab, which targeted the costimulatory receptor OX40 (CD134), was an agonistic, fully human IgG2 monoclonal antibody. Intravenous ivuxolimab was administered to patients every 2 weeks at six dose levels: 0.01, 0.1, 0.3, 1.5, 3 and 10 mg/kg. Of the approximately 53 patients in dose escalation, 19 had hepatocellular carcinoma, about 15 had melanoma, 9 had renal cell carcinoma and 9 had head and neck cancer. The dose-escalation cohort was about 87% male with a mean age of about 58 years, ranging from 23 to 79. Prior anti-PD-1, anti-PD-L1 or anti-CTLA-4 therapy was permitted, and 35% to 40% of dose-escalation patients had received checkpoint inhibitors. Three dose-escalation patients achieved partial responses, one with hepatocellular carcinoma and two with cutaneous melanoma. Peripheral TCRbeta sequencing aimed to test whether ivuxolimab altered TCR sequence diversity and caused clonal T-cell expansion. The paper describes the monotherapy dose-escalation part (N = 52 patients) of the phase I trial of ivuxolimab.

Genomic DNA was isolated from the sorted cells so that the TCRbeta CDR3 region could be sequenced. The immunoSEQ Assay was used to sequence the TCRbeta CDR3 regions. Held by TCRdb, this immuneACCESS table contains in-frame sequences only and omits some clones. Under half of the omission traces to an unresolved V gene where checked; the cause of the rest is unknown. Across this sample there are around 64,000 clones, with over 80% seen only once. Of the sample, 0.37% is held by the ten largest clones. Overall study results and their limits: On average, CD8+ T cells showed more expanded clones than CD4+ T cells after ivuxolimab. The antigen specificity of the peripheral T cells that underwent clonal expansion was not determined. Low levels of normalized T-cell clonal expansion were also seen in some patients who did not respond. At doses from 0.1 to 3.0 mg/kg, clonal expansion was seen in both CD4+ and CD8+ blood T cells between baseline and week 6. In the 0.1-3.0 mg/kg groups, partial responders were among the patients with the lowest normalized peripheral clonal expansion, particularly in CD8+ T cells.

Details on this clone: The specificity of this receptor is unknown. No base quality values were provided; no much bigger clone lies one nucleotide off.

From a lookup of the germline V gene (reference sequence), CDR1 and CDR2 are SGHNT and YYREEE. Trimming takes 4 bases from V and 1 base from J, and the germline ends sit 11 bases apart. The cysteine opens and the phenylalanine closes a CDR3 of 14 amino acids. Only the CDR3 DNA stays, 42 bases, in frame from base 1. The trial excluded patients who had a history of autoimmune disease or were on systemic immunosuppression. In every dose cohort, peripheral blood was drawn for TCR sequencing at baseline, cycle 4 day 1, and cycle 7 day 1. Samples came from an open-label, multicenter, first-in-human phase I dose-escalation trial of ivuxolimab. The trial enrolled adults with locally advanced or metastatic head and neck squamous cell, hepatocellular, melanoma or renal cell carcinoma. Before TCR sequencing, CD4+ T cells and CD8+ T cells from peripheral blood were sorted into separate populations.

The receptor comes from an adult with an advanced solid tumor such as melanoma, head and neck, liver or kidney cancer. This chain is built from TRBV5-4 and TRBJ2-5; TRBD1 is possibly the D segment (6 matching bases). This specimen was CD4+ or CD8+ T cells sorted from blood, taken in a trial of the OX40 agonist ivuxolimab. The sequence in DNA is TGTGCCAGCAGCCCTGGACAGACCCAAGAGACCCAGTACTTC. Translated, it reads CASSPGQTQETQYF.